What follows are 7 T cell receptor beta chains derived from one specimen sequenced in a study of cytomegalovirus exposure and HLA in healthy donors (dated by TCRdb to about 2017). The library was generated by the immunoSEQ multiplex PCR assay. A mixture of 60 forward primers for TCR Vbeta segments and 13 reverse primers for TCR Jbeta segments was used in the multiplex PCR. Sourced from immuneACCESS, this table was stored by TCRdb with only in-frame sequences that have V and J called. A share of the clones is absent; for the studies checked, an unresolved V gene accounts for under half, and the remainder has no known explanation. Within this sample are roughly 150,000 clones, with around 82% of them counted one time only. The ten largest clonotypes hold around 7% of the sample. Sequences were obtained from PBMCs. Source of these receptors: a woman aged 45-59 years in good health and CMV-seropositive.

This chain uses TRBV13 with TRBJ2-2, with D tentatively TRBD2 (6 bases). Per the germline V gene, CDR1 is PRHDT and CDR2 is FYEKMQ (reference sequence). The CDR3 is 14 amino acids. V lost 8 bases, J lost 3 bases, and 13 bases lay in between. This chain's CDR3 is CASSGGEDTGELFF. DNA of the CDR3: TGTGCCAGCTCCGGGGGAGAGGACACCGGGGAGCTGTTTTTT.

The chain recombines TRBV5-6 with TRBJ1-1; D gene ambiguous. The CDR3 runs 13 residues. Germline V gene sequence: CDR1 SGHDT, CDR2 YYEEEE. V was shortened by 3 bases and J by 3 bases, with 9 bases between the two germline ends. The CDR3 protein is CASSSRRDTEAFF. The DNA of the CDR3 is TGTGCCAGCAGCTCCCGTCGTGACACTGAAGCTTTCTTT.

V gene TRBV10-1 combines with J gene TRBJ1-6; TRBD1 matches at 7 bases. The CDR3 contains 17 residues. Germline CDR1 reads WNHNN; CDR2 reads SYGVQD (reference sequence). J lost 0 bases, V lost 6 bases, and 8 bases had no gene match. CDR3 in amino acids: CASRKKRDSSYNSPLHF. The CDR3 nucleotides are TGCGCCAGCAGGAAGAAGAGGGACAGCTCCTATAATTCACCCCTCCACTTT.

The CDR3 sequence: CASSLGARGMETQYF. As DNA, the CDR3 is TGTGCCAGCAGCTTAGGAGCCAGAGGGATGGAGACCCAGTACTTC. This chain joins TRBV7-8 and TRBJ2-5, with D possibly being TRBD2 (5 bases). Germline V gives CDR1 SGHVS, CDR2 FQNEAQ. The CDR3 sequence is 15 residues long. With 1 base removed from V and 5 bases from J, the gap between germline ends came to 14 bases.

This clone has only a few counts. The chain joins TRBV6-6 to TRBJ2-3, with D possibly matching TRBD1 (5 bases). The germline V gene has CDR1 MNHNY and CDR2 SVGAGI (reference sequence). V lost 7 bases, J lost 0 bases, and 17 bases lay in between. The CDR3 consists of 16 residues. CDR3 in DNA: TGTGCCAGCACCCTAAAAGGGGTACGTAGCACAGATACGCAGTATTTT. Translating gives CASTLKGVRSTDTQYF.

The chain employs TRBV27 and TRBJ2-1, with unresolved D. This CDR3 is 15 amino acids long. Per the germline V gene, CDR1 is MNHEY and CDR2 is SMNVEV (reference sequence). Between the trimmed V and J ends, which lost 3 bases and 0 bases, there was a span of 9 bases. For the CDR3, the DNA is TGTGCCAGCAGTTTTACAGTGAGCTCCTACAATGAGCAGTTCTTC. It translates to CASSFTVSSYNEQFF.

This clone appeared once. The chain combines TRBV15 with TRBJ2-3, with D tentatively TRBD2 (6 bases). Germline loops: CDR1 LNHNV, CDR2 YYDKDF (reference sequence). The CDR3 totals 20 residues. Deletions cut 0 bases from V and 0 bases from J, with 22 bases between. DNA of the CDR3: TGTGCCACCAGCAGAGAAGGCGGGGCCCTCGGGGATTCTAGCACAGATACGCAGTATTTT. It translates to CATSREGGALGDSSTDTQYF.